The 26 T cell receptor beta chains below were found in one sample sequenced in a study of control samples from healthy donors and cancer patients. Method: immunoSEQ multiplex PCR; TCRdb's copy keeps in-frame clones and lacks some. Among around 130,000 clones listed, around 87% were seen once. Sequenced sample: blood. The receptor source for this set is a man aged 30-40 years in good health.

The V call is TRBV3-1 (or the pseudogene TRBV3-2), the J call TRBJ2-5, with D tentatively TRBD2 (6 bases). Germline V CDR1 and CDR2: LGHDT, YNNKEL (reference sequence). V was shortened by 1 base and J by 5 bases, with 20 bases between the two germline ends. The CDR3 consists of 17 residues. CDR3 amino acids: CASSQVEGPLGRETQYF. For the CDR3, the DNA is TGTGCCAGCAGCCAAGTGGAGGGGCCTCTGGGGAGGGAGACCCAGTACTTC.

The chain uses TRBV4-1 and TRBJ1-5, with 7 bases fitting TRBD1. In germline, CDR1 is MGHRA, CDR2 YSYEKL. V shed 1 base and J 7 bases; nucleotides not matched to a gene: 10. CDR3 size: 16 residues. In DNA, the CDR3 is TGCGCCAGCAGCCAAGCCTCTTCACAGGGACAGCAGCCCCAGCATTTT. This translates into CASSQASSQGQQPQHF.

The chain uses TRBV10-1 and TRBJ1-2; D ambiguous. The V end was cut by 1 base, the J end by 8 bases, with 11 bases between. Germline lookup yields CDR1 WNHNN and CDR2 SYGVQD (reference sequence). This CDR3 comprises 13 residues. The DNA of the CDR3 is TGCGCCAGCAGTGAGTGGGGTTTGAAAGGCTACACCTTC. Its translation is CASSEWGLKGYTF.

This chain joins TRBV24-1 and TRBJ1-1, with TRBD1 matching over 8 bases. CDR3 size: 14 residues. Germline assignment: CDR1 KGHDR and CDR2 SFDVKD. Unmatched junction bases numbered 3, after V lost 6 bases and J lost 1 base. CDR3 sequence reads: CATSPGQENTEAFF. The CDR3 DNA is TGTGCCACCAGTCCGGGACAGGAGAACACTGAAGCTTTCTTT.

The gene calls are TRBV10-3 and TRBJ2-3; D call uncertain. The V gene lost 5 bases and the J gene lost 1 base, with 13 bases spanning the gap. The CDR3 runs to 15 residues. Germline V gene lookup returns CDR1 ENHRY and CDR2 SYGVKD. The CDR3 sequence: CAISTTPEGTDTQYF. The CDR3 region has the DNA TGTGCCATCAGTACCACCCCGGAAGGCACAGATACGCAGTATTTT.

The CDR3 here is CASSPLASGTDTQYF. Written as DNA, the CDR3 is TGTGCCAGCAGTCCCCTAGCTAGCGGCACAGATACGCAGTATTTT. The V and J genes are TRBV3-1 (or the pseudogene TRBV3-2) and TRBJ2-3, with D perhaps matching TRBD2 (6 bases). This CDR3 has 15 amino acids. V was shortened by 6 bases and J by 1 base, with 14 bases between the two germline ends. Germline CDR1 LGHDT, CDR2 YNNKEL (reference sequence).

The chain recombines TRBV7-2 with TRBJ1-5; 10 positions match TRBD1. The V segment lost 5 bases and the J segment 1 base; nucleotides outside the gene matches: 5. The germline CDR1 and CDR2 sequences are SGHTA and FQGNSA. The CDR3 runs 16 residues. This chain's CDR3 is CASSQGQGLSNQPQHF. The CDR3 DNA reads TGTGCCAGCAGCCAGGGACAGGGGCTAAGCAATCAGCCCCAGCATTTT.

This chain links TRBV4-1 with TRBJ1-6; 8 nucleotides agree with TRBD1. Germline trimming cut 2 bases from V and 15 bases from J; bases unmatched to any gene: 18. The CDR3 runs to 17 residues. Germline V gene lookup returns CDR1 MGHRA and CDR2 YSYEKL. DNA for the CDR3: TGCGCCAGCAGCCAAAAAGGGCAGGGGGCGGGGGGATCAAACCTCCACTTT. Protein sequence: CASSQKGQGAGGSNLHF.

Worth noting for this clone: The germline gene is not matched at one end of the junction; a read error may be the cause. The CDR3 bases are TGTGCCAGCAGTAAAGCCGGACAGGCCTCAAGCTATGGCTACACCTTC. Translating it yields CASSKAGQASSYGYTF. This chain joins TRBV6-1 and TRBJ1-2; the match to TRBD1 covers 7 bases. CDR1 is MNHNS and CDR2 is SASEGT in the germline V gene. The CDR3 spans 16 residues.

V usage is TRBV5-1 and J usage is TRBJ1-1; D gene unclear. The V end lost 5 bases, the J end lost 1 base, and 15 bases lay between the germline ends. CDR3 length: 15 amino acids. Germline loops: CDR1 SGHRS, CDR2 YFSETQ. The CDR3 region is CASRGRIGENTEAFF. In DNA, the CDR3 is TGCGCCAGCAGAGGAAGGATAGGAGAGAACACTGAAGCTTTCTTT. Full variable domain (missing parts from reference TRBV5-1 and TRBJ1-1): KAGVTQTPRYLIKTRGQQVTLSCSPISGHRSVSWYQQTPGQGLQFLFEYFSETQRNKGNFPGRFSGRQFSNSRSEMNVSTLELGDSALYLCASRGRIGENTEAFFGQGTRLTVV.

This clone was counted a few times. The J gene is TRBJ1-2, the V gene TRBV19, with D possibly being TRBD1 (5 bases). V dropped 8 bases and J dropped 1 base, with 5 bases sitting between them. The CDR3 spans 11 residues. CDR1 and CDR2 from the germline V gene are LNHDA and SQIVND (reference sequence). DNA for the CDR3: TGTGCCAGTGGACATAACTATGGCTACACCTTC. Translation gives CASGHNYGYTF.

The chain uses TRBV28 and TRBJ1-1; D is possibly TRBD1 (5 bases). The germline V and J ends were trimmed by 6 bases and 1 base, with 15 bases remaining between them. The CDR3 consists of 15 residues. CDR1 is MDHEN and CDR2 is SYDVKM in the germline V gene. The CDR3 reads CASRGDEGRNTEAFF. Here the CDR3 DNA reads TGTGCCAGCAGAGGGGACGAGGGGAGGAACACTGAAGCTTTCTTT.

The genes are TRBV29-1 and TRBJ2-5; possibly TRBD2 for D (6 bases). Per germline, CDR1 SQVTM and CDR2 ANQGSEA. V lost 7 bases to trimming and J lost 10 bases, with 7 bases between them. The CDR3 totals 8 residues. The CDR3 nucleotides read TGCAGCGACGGGGGCCAGTACTTC. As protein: CSDGGQYF.

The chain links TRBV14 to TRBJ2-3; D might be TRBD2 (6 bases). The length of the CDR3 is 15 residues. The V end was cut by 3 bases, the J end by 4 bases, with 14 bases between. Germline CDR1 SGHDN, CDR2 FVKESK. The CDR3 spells CASSHLGGYADTQYF. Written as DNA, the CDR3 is TGTGCCAGCAGCCATCTTGGGGGGTATGCAGATACGCAGTATTTT.

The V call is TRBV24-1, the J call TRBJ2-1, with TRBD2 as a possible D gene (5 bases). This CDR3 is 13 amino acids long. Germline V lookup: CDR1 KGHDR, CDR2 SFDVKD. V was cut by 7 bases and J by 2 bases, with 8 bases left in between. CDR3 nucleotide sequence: TGTGCCACCAGGGACTTTCCCTACAATGAGCAGTTCTTC. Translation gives CATRDFPYNEQFF.

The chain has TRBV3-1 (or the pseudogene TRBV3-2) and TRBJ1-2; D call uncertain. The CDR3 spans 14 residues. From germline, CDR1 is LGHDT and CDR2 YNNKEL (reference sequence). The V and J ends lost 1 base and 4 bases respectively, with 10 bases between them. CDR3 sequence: CASSQVEASYGYTF. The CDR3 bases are TGTGCCAGCAGCCAAGTTGAAGCTTCCTATGGCTACACCTTC.

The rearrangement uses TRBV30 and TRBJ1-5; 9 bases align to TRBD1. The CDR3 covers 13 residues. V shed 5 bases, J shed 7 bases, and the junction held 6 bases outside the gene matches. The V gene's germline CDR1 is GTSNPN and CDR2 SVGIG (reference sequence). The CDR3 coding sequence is TGTGCCTGGGCACAGGGGGCACGGCAGCCCCAGCATTTT. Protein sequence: CAWAQGARQPQHF.

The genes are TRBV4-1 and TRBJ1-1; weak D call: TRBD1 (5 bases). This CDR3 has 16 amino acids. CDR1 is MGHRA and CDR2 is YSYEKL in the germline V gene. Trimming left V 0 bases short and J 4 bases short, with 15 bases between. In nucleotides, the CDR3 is TGCGCCAGCAGCCAAGATGTTACCGGGACGTTCACTGAAGCTTTCTTT. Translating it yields CASSQDVTGTFTEAFF.

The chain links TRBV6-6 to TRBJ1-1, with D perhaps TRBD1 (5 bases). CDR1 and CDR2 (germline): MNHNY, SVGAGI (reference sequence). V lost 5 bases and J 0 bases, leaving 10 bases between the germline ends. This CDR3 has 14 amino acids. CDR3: CASSPLGVNTEAFF. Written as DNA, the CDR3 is TGTGCCAGCAGTCCCTTGGGGGTGAACACTGAAGCTTTCTTT.

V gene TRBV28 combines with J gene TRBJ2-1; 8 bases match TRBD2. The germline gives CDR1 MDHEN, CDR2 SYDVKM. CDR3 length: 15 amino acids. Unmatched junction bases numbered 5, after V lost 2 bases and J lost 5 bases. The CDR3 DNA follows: TGTGCCAGCAGTTTAATTGGCGGGGGGCACAATGAGCAGTTCTTC. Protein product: CASSLIGGGHNEQFF.

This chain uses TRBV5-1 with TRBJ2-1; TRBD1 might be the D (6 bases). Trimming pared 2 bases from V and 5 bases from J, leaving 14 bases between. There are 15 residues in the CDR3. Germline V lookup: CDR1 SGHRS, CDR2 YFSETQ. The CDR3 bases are TGCGCCAGCAGCTTCTCCACAGGGTCCCACAATGAGCAGTTCTTC. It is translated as CASSFSTGSHNEQFF.

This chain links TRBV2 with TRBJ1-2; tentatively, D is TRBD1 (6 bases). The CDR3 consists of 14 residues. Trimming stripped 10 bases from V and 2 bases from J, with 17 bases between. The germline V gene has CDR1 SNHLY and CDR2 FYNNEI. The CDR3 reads CATPGGGRNYGYTF. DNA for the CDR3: TGTGCCACCCCAGGCGGGGGGCGAAACTATGGCTACACCTTC.

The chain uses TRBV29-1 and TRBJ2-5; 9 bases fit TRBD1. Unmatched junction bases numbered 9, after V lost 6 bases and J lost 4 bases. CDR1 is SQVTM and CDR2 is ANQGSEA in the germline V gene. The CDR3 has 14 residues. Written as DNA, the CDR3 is TGCAGCGTGAGCCCTGGGACAGGGAGAGAGACCCAGTACTTC. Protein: CSVSPGTGRETQYF.

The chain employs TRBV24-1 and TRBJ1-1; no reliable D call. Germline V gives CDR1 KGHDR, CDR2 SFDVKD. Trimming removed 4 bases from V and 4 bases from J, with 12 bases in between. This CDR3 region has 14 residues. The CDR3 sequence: CATSDGIGGTEAFF. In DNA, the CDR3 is TGTGCCACCAGTGACGGGATTGGTGGCACTGAAGCTTTCTTT.

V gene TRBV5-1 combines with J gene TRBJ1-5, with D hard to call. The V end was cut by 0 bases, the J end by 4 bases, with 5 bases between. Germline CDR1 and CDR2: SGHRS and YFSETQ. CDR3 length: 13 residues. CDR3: CASSLGPNQPQHF. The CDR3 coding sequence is TGCGCCAGCAGCTTGGGACCGAATCAGCCCCAGCATTTT.

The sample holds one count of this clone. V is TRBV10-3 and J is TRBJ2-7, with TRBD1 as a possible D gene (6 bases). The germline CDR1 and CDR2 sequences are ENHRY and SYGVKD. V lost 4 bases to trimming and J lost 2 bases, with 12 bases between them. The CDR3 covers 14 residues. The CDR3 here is CAISGQEDPYEQYV. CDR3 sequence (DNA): TGTGCCATCAGTGGACAGGAGGACCCCTACGAGCAGTACGTC.